This T cell receptor (beta chain) was identified during a study of neurological immune-mediated disorders. The sample's time point: longitudinal time-point 2. The unsorted libraries were generated from a total of 2 million PBMCs, which had been stored in RNAlater at -80 C. As for the cDNA, it was generated by 5'RACE with 10-nucleotide random UMIs. Via MiXCR, TCRdb re-called the 5' RACE reads, giving one row per CDR3 protein. Altogether over 75,000 distinct CDR3 sequences are present, approximately 6% being singletons, with the ten largest covering roughly 8.6%. This clonotype was counted at least ten times. Its antigen is not known. Study results and caveats: Subjects shared no identical expanded-clone CDR3 amino acid sequences, suggesting private TCR-beta repertoires in all groups. The highest TCR clonal expansion occurred in HTLV-1-associated myelopathy; multiple sclerosis fell below healthy controls.

There are 13 residues in the CDR3. Germline CDR1 and CDR2: MNHEY and SMNVEV (reference sequence). The V end was cut by 4 bases, the J end by 5 bases, with 11 bases between. The receptor was isolated from an older woman with multiple sclerosis. The sequenced sample consisted of PBMCs. This rearrangement joins TRBV27 to TRBJ1-1; D may be TRBD1 (5 bases). The CDR3 spells CASSSRGSTEAFF. For the CDR3, the DNA is TGTGCCAGCAGTTCAAGGGGAAGTACTGAAGCTTTCTTT.